A few counts support the clone carrying this T cell receptor beta chain. J was trimmed by 5 bases and V by 4 bases; bases with no gene match: 10. CDR1 SGHKS and CDR2 YYEKEE come from the germline V gene (reference sequence). The CDR3 sequence is 16 residues long. The data were taken from a study of T-cell memory formation after mild COVID-19. The wider study: Largely donor-specific sequence clusters came from a couple of donors.

In TCRdb, the 5' RACE reads were re-called with MiXCR into one record per CDR3 protein. This sample yields under 450,000 distinct CDR3 sequences, of which under 25% are seen a single time; over 10% belongs to the top ten. V gene TRBV5-5 combines with J gene TRBJ2-1, with TRBD2 identical over 9 bases. The TCR comes from an adult woman who had mild COVID-19 (a few samples of this study predate the infection). Cell type and time point are not known. Sequenced sample: PBMCs or a T cell subset sorted from them (not recorded which). CDR3: CASSLSGGSLNNEQFF. CDR3 nucleotide sequence: TGTGCCAGCAGCCTTAGCGGGGGATCCCTTAACAATGAGCAGTTCTTC.